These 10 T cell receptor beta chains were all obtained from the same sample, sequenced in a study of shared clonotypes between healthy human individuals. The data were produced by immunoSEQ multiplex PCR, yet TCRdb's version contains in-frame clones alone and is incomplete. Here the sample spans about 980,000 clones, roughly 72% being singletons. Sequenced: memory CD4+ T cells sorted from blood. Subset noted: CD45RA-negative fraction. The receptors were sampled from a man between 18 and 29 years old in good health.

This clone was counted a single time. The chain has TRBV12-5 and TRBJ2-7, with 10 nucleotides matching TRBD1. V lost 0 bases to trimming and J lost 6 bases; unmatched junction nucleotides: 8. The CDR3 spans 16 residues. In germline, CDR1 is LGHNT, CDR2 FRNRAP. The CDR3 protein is CASGLVYGTGVSEQYF. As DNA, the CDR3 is TGTGCTAGTGGTTTGGTTTACGGGACAGGGGTAAGCGAGCAGTACTTC.

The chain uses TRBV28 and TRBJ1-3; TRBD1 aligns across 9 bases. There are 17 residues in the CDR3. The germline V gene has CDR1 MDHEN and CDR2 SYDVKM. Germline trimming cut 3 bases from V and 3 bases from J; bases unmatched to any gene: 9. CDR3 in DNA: TGTGCCAGCAGTTTGCCCCATCCGGGACAGGGTGGAAACACCATATATTTT. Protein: CASSLPHPGQGGNTIYF.

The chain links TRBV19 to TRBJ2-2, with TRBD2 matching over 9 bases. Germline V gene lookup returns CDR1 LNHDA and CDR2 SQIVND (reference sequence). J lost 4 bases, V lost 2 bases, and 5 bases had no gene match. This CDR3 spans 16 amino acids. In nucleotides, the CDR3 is TGTGCCAGTAGTATAAACAGCGGGGGGTCCACCGGGGAGCTGTTTTTT. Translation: CASSINSGGSTGELFF.

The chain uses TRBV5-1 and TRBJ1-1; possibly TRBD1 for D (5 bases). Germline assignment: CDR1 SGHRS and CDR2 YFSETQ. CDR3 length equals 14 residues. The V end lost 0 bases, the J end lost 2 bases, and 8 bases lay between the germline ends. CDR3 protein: CASSLVGENTEAFF. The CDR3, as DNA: TGCGCCAGCAGCTTGGTAGGGGAAAACACTGAAGCTTTCTTT. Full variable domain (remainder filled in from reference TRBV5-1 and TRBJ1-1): KAGVTQTPRYLIKTRGQQVTLSCSPISGHRSVSWYQQTPGQGLQFLFEYFSETQRNKGNFPGRFSGRQFSNSRSEMNVSTLELGDSALYLCASSLVGENTEAFFGQGTRLTVV.

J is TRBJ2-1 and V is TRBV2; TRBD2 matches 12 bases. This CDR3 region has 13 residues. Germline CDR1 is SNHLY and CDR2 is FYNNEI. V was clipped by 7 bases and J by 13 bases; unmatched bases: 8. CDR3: CASKRMTSGRQFF. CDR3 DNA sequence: TGTGCCAGCAAAAGGATGACTAGCGGGAGACAGTTCTTC.

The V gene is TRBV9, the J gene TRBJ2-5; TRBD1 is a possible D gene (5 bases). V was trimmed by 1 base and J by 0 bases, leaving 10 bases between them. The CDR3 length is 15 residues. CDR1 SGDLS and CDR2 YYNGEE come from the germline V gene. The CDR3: CASSVQGLDQETQYF. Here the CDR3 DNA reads TGTGCCAGCAGCGTACAGGGTTTGGACCAAGAGACCCAGTACTTC.

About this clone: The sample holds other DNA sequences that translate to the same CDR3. DNA for the CDR3: TGTGCCAGCAGCTTACCGGGTAGTGGAAACACCATATATTTT. It specifies CASSLPGSGNTIYF. The chain recombines TRBV7-2 with TRBJ1-3; D not resolved. There are 14 residues in the CDR3. Between the trimmed V and J ends, which lost 2 bases and 3 bases, there was a span of 8 bases. Germline V gives CDR1 SGHTA, CDR2 FQGNSA.

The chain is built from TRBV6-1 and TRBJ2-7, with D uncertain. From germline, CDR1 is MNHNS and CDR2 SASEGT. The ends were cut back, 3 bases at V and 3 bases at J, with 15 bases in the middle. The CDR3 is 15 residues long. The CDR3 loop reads CASSEERSIFYEQYF. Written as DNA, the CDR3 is TGTGCCAGCAGTGAGGAACGTTCTATCTTCTACGAGCAGTACTTC.

CDR3 sequence reads: CASNSVGSQPQHF. CDR3 nucleotide sequence: TGTGCCAGTAACTCAGTGGGTTCACAGCCCCAGCATTTT. The chain employs TRBV19 and TRBJ1-5; D ambiguous. Trimming removed 7 bases from V and 7 bases from J, with 14 bases in between. The CDR3 is made up of 13 amino acids. Germline V gene sequence: CDR1 LNHDA, CDR2 SQIVND (reference sequence).

The CDR3 sequence is CASSVPGDTGELFF. The CDR3, as DNA: TGTGCCAGCAGTGTACCCGGGGATACCGGGGAGCTGTTTTTT. The chain employs TRBV25-1 and TRBJ2-2, with D possibly being TRBD2 (5 bases). Germline CDR1 and CDR2: MGHDK and SYGVNS. The ends were cut back, 4 bases at V and 5 bases at J, with 11 bases in the middle. The CDR3 sequence is 14 residues long.